This T cell receptor beta chain stems from a study of blood T cell repertoires in COVID-19 (TCRdb year 2020). The study in broad terms: Samples covering the acute and convalescent phases of COVID-19 were provided by collaborators in the United States, Italy and Spain. The material from the prospective study consisted of cDNA or gDNA derived from T cells, B-cell-depleted T cells, or PBMCs. Where available, HLA class I and class II types were obtained from metadata supplied by the sample provider rather than from assay-based typing. Samples came from the ongoing ImmuneRACE study (first 160 participants) plus 1,254 subjects from 6 global collaborators. The repertoires were released in a freely available public database meant as a resource for research on the immune response to SARS-CoV-2. A de-identified subject ID, COVID-19 status, age in years and sex were almost always included in the sample metadata. The dataset comprised deeply sampled blood TCRbeta repertoires from subjects exposed to, actively infected with, or recovered from COVID-19.

TCRbeta CDR3 regions were amplified from genomic DNA by means of the immunoSEQ Assay, a bias-controlled multiplex PCR. The authors' analysis ran thus. The number of nucleated cells in each sample was estimated from the amplification of reference gene primers within the assay. To quantify the absolute abundance of each unique TCRbeta CDR3 rearrangement, sequence reads were collapsed and filtered. Productive Simpson clonality was computed per sample as the square root of Simpson's diversity index over productive rearrangements. The clones in this table, taken by TCRdb from immuneACCESS, are in-frame only. Not every clone is retained; where verified, under half of the shortfall comes from an unresolved V gene, and the cause of the rest is unknown. V and J calls and clone size are copied from that table; D and trimming were computed from the DNA. The table for this sample lists around 100,000 clones; roughly 84% of them were counted only once. The ten largest clones add up to roughly 4.4% of the sample.

What the study reported, not specific to this receptor: The amount of clinical and demographic metadata varied by source and participant and was provided uncurated.

Comment on this clone: Its antigen remains unidentified. No base qualities exist here, and no much larger clone lies one base off it.

Each collaborating institution followed its own protocols to collect whole blood in K2EDTA tubes. Collaborator samples were shipped for TCRbeta analysis as frozen whole blood, isolated PBMCs, or DNA extracted from either sample type. Sequencing was done on a sample of peripheral blood. This receptor was taken from a human donor in a cohort sampled during active COVID-19.

The sequenced DNA is TGTGCCAGCAGCTCCCTGACAGGGGTTGGTTCACCCCTCCACTTT. This codes for CASSSLTGVGSPLHF. The receptor chain draws on TRBV11-2 and TRBJ1-6; 8 bases in the junction line up with TRBD1. Compared with germline, V lacks 4 bases and J lacks 9 bases; bases without a gene match: 8. The germline V gene yields SGHAT for CDR1 and FQNNGV for CDR2. Spanning cysteine to phenylalanine, the CDR3 consists of 15 amino acids. Just CDR3 DNA is preserved here, 45 bases in frame from base 1.